This TCR beta chain was recovered during a study of control samples from healthy donors and cancer patients (TCRdb year 2020). CDR1 and CDR2, looked up from the germline V gene, are MDHEN and SYDVKM. V lost 10 bases and J lost 0 bases, and the count of bases not matched to a germline gene is 3. There are 12 amino acids in the CDR3, from cysteine to phenylalanine inclusive. The retained sequence is limited to the CDR3, 36 bases, with the frame set at the first base. The library was built by means of the immunoSEQ multiplex PCR assay. Not all clones reach the TCRdb copy of this immuneACCESS table, which keeps in-frame sequences only. Checked studies attribute under half of the gap to unresolved V genes and leave the rest unexplained. For this sample the table gives 350,000 to 450,000 clones, of which approximately 90% were detected only once. The ten top clones hold 5.5% to 8% of the sample. Concerning this clone: Its antigen is currently not known. No base quality information exists; no much larger clone differs at one position.

Sequenced material: PBMCs. This sequence uses TRBV28 and TRBJ2-7, with 7 junctional bases fitting TRBD1. The TCR comes from a middle-aged man with head and neck cancer. The CDR3 protein sequence reads: CATYRGSYEQYF. The nucleotide sequence is given as TGTGCCACCTACAGGGGCTCCTACGAGCAGTACTTC. The full variable domain, completed from the reference TRBV28 and TRBJ2-7 proteins outside the CDR3, reads DVKVTQSSRYLVKRTGEKVFLECVQDMDHENMFWYRQDPGLGLRLIYFSYDVKMKEKGDIPEGYSVSREKKERFSLILESASTNQTSMYLCATYRGSYEQYFGPGTRLTVT.